The present T cell receptor (beta chain) was sequenced within a study of blood T cell repertoires in COVID-19. V was shortened by 3 bases and J by 6 bases, with 12 bases between the two germline ends. The germline V gene has CDR1 SGHAT and CDR2 FQNNGV. This CDR3 has 14 amino acids. Repertoires were generated with immunoSEQ multiplex PCR, while TCRdb's copy carries only in-frame clones and drops some. The sample has 95,000 to 100,000 clones, 85% seen once. The specimen sequenced was peripheral blood. This TCR was recovered from a woman in her sixties or seventies with active or convalescent COVID-19. The chain links TRBV11-2 to TRBJ2-1, with D possibly being TRBD2 (6 bases). CDR3 sequence (DNA): TGTGCCAGCAGCTTCCACCCGGAGGGCAATGAGCAGTTCTTC. Protein sequence: CASSFHPEGNEQFF.